This is a list of T cell receptor beta chains from one sample in a study of cytomegalovirus exposure and HLA in healthy donors. Produced via immunoSEQ multiplex PCR; TCRdb's table is partial and in-frame only. The table lists approximately 120,000 clones, over 65% of them singletons. The sequenced sample consisted of PBMCs. The receptors stem from a man between 35 and 55 years old in good health and CMV-seropositive. Both conserved end residues are part of each CDR3. Fields, in order: J gene, D gene, clone size, V gene, CDR3 protein, CDR3 DNA. D genes are given only for firm matches. Not all rows give a size; the values are once, few, many and, for expanded clones, a class.

J gene: TRBJ1-1; D gene: NA; clone size: NA; V gene: TRBV18; CDR3 protein: CASSPLIQGVRTEAFF; CDR3 DNA: TGTGCCAGCTCACCACTCATACAGGGAGTAAGGACTGAAGCTTTCTTT
J gene: TRBJ2-5; D gene: TRBD1; clone size: NA; V gene: TRBV6-5; CDR3 protein: CASRGLGDRETQYF; CDR3 DNA: TGTGCCAGCAGGGGATTGGGGGACAGAGAGACCCAGTACTTC
J gene: TRBJ2-3; D gene: TRBD1; clone size: NA; V gene: TRBV5-1; CDR3 protein: CASSLVGQGVDTQYF; CDR3 DNA: TGCGCCAGCAGCTTGGTGGGACAGGGGGTGGATACGCAGTATTTT
J gene: TRBJ1-2; D gene: NA; clone size: NA; V gene: TRBV5-8; CDR3 protein: CASSFLNDEAGDGYTF; CDR3 DNA: TGTGCCAGCAGCTTCCTGAACGACGAGGCAGGGGATGGCTACACCTTC
J gene: TRBJ2-7; D gene: TRBD2; clone size: NA; V gene: TRBV29-1; CDR3 protein: CSVESSTSGRPYEQYF; CDR3 DNA: TGCAGCGTTGAGAGTTCGACTAGCGGGAGACCCTACGAGCAGTACTTC
J gene: TRBJ2-7; D gene: NA; clone size: NA; V gene: TRBV7-6; CDR3 protein: CASSSQGRWDEQYF; CDR3 DNA: TGTGCCAGCAGTTCACAGGGACGGTGGGACGAGCAGTACTTC
J gene: TRBJ2-2; D gene: NA; clone size: few; V gene: TRBV7-2; CDR3 protein: CASSPPGILTGELFF; CDR3 DNA: TGTGCCAGCAGCCCACCAGGAATTCTAACCGGGGAGCTGTTTTTT
J gene: TRBJ2-1; D gene: TRBD1; clone size: NA; V gene: TRBV23-1; CDR3 protein: CASSRDRVRGEQFF; CDR3 DNA: TGCGCCAGCAGCCGGGACAGGGTTCGGGGTGAGCAGTTCTTC
J gene: TRBJ1-6; D gene: TRBD1; clone size: NA; V gene: TRBV6-4; CDR3 protein: CASRTGTDNSPLHF; CDR3 DNA: TGTGCCAGTAGAACCGGGACAGATAATTCACCCCTCCACTTT
J gene: TRBJ2-3; D gene: TRBD2; clone size: NA; V gene: TRBV9; CDR3 protein: CASSPEGGTDTQYF; CDR3 DNA: TGTGCCAGCAGCCCGGAGGGAGGGACAGATACGCAGTATTTT
J gene: TRBJ1-5; D gene: TRBD1; clone size: NA; V gene: TRBV6-1; CDR3 protein: CASSAGEGGAYQPQHF; CDR3 DNA: TGTGCCAGCAGTGCGGGGGAAGGGGGCGCATATCAGCCCCAGCATTTT
J gene: TRBJ2-3; D gene: NA; clone size: NA; V gene: TRBV13; CDR3 protein: CASSLGKASESTDTQYF; CDR3 DNA: TGTGCCAGCAGCTTAGGCAAGGCTAGCGAAAGCACAGATACGCAGTATTTT
J gene: TRBJ1-2; D gene: NA; clone size: NA; V gene: TRBV9; CDR3 protein: CASSVVTGNYGYTF; CDR3 DNA: TGTGCCAGCAGCGTAGTTACAGGCAACTATGGCTACACCTTC
J gene: TRBJ2-1; D gene: NA; clone size: NA; V gene: TRBV7-6; CDR3 protein: CASSLVGGRGYEQFF; CDR3 DNA: TGTGCCAGCAGCTTAGTTGGGGGGCGGGGGTATGAGCAGTTCTTC
J gene: TRBJ2-1; D gene: NA; clone size: NA; V gene: TRBV29-1; CDR3 protein: CSVGSLSADLEQFF; CDR3 DNA: TGCAGCGTTGGTAGTCTCTCTGCCGATTTAGAGCAGTTCTTC
J gene: TRBJ2-2; D gene: NA; clone size: NA; V gene: TRBV10-3; CDR3 protein: CAISPGAGSNTGELFF; CDR3 DNA: TGTGCCATCAGCCCAGGGGCGGGTTCGAACACCGGGGAGCTGTTTTTT
J gene: TRBJ2-1; D gene: TRBD1; clone size: once; V gene: TRBV5-1; CDR3 protein: CASQPAGGSGYEQFF; CDR3 DNA: TGCGCCAGCCAGCCCGCAGGGGGCTCTGGTTATGAGCAGTTCTTC
J gene: TRBJ1-1; D gene: NA; clone size: NA; V gene: TRBV5-1; CDR3 protein: CASSLLRQLENTEAFF; CDR3 DNA: TGCGCCAGCAGCTTGCTGAGACAGTTGGAGAACACTGAAGCTTTCTTT
J gene: TRBJ2-5; D gene: TRBD1; clone size: NA; V gene: TRBV28; CDR3 protein: CASSLLYRGETQYF; CDR3 DNA: TGTGCCAGCAGTTTATTATACAGGGGAGAGACCCAGTACTTC
J gene: TRBJ2-2; D gene: NA; clone size: NA; V gene: TRBV6-1; CDR3 protein: CASSADINTGELFF; CDR3 DNA: TGTGCCAGCAGTGCCGACATAAACACCGGGGAGCTGTTTTTT
J gene: TRBJ2-1; D gene: NA; clone size: NA; V gene: TRBV27; CDR3 protein: CASSFAVDYNEQFF; CDR3 DNA: TGTGCCAGCAGTTTTGCGGTCGACTACAATGAGCAGTTCTTC
J gene: TRBJ2-7; D gene: TRBD1; clone size: NA; V gene: TRBV14; CDR3 protein: CASSLPGTGVSYEQYF; CDR3 DNA: TGTGCCAGCAGCCTACCTGGGACAGGGGTTTCCTACGAGCAGTACTTC
J gene: TRBJ2-2; D gene: TRBD2; clone size: NA; V gene: TRBV5-1; CDR3 protein: CASSLGLAGGRNTGELFF; CDR3 DNA: TGCGCCAGCAGCTTGGGACTAGCGGGGGGCCGGAACACCGGGGAGCTGTTTTTT
J gene: TRBJ2-1; D gene: TRBD2; clone size: NA; V gene: TRBV29-1; CDR3 protein: CSFLAVSSYNEQFF; CDR3 DNA: TGCAGCTTCCTAGCGGTGAGCTCCTACAATGAGCAGTTCTTC
J gene: TRBJ1-5; D gene: NA; clone size: NA; V gene: TRBV27; CDR3 protein: CASSSQGHSNQPQHF; CDR3 DNA: TGTGCCAGCAGTTCACAGGGTCATAGCAATCAGCCCCAGCATTTT